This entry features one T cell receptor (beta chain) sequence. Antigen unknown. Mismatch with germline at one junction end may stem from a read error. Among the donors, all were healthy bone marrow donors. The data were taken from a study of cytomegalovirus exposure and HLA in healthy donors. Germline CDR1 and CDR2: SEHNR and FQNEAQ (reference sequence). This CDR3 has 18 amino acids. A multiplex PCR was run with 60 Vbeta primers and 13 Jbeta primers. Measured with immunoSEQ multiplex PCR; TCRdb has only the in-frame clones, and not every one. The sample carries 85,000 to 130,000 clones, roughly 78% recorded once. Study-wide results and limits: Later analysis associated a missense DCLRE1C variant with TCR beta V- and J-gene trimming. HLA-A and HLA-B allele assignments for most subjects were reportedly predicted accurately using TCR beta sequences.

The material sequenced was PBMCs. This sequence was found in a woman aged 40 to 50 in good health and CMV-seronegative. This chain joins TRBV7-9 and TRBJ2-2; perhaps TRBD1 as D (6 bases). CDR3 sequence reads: CSSNLPWGLPLDTGELFF. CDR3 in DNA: TGTTCCAGCAACTTACCGTGGGGGCTCCCTTTGGACACCGGGGAGCTGTTTTTT.